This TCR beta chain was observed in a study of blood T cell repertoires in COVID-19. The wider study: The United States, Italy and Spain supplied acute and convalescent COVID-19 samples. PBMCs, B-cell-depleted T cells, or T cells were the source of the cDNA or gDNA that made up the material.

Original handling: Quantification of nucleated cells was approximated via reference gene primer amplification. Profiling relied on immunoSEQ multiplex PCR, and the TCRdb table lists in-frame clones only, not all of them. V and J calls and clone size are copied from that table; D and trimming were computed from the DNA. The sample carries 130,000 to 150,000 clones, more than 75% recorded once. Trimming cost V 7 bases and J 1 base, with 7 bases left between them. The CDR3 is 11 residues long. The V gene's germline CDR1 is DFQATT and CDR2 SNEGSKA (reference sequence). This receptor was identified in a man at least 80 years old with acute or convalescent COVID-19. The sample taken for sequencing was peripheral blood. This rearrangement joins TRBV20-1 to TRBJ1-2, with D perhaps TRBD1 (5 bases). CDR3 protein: CSDGGNYGYTF. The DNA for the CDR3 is TGCAGTGACGGGGGTAACTATGGCTACACCTTC.